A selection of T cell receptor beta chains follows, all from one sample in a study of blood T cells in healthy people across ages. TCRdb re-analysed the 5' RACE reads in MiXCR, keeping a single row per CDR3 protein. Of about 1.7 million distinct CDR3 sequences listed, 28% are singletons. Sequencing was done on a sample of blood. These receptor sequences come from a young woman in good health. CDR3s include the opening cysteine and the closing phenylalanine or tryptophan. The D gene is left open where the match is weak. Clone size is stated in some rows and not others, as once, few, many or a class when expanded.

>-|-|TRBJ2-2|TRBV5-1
TGCGCCAGCAGCCCTGAGGGGGGCCTCGGGAAGCTGTTTTTT
CASSPEGGLGKLFF
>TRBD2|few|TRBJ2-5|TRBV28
TGTGCCAGCAGTTTATCAACTAGCGGGGGTTCGAGGTACCAAGAGACCCAGTACTTC
CASSLSTSGGSRYQETQYF
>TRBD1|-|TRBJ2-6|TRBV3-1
TGTGCCAGCAGCCAGGGACAGGGCCTATATACCTCTGGGGCCAACGTCCTGACTTTC
CASSQGQGLYTSGANVLTF
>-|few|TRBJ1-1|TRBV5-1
TGCGCCAGCATACTAGGCACTGAAGCTTTCTTT
CASILGTEAFF
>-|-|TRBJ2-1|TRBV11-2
TGTGCCAGCAGCTGGTACGGGGGAGCGTACAATGAGCAGTTCTTC
CASSWYGGAYNEQFF
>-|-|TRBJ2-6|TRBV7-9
TGTGCCAGCAGCTTACAATTAGTCGTGTGGAACTCTGGGGCCAACGTCCTGACTTTC
CASSLQLVVWNSGANVLTF
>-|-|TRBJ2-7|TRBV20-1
TGCAGTGCTAGAGATCCAGCCAGCTCCTACGAGCAGTACTTC
CSARDPASSYEQYF
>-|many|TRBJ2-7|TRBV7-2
TGTGCCAGCAGCCGCCCCCATAGACAGGCCATCTCCTACGAGCAGTACTTC
CASSRPHRQAISYEQYF
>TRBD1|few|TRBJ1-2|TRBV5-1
TGCGCCAGCAGTCAGCCCCCCCAGGGGGATGGCTACACCTTC
CASSQPPQGDGYTF
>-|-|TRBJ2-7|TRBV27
TGTGCCAGCAAGTGGACAAACTCCTACGAGCAGTACTTC
CASKWTNSYEQYF
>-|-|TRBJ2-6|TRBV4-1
TGCGCCAGCAGCCAGATAGGGGGGCCTGGGGCCAACGTCCTGACTTTC
CASSQIGGPGANVLTF
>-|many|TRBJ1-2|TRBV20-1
TGCAGTGCCCCCCAGGAGGGACATGGCTACACCTTC
CSAPQEGHGYTF
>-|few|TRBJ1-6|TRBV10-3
TGTGCCATCAGTGATTACGAAAGGGATTCACCCCTCCACTTT
CAISDYERDSPLHF